A single sample gave rise to the 26 T cell receptor beta chains below, sequenced in a study of blood T cell repertoires in COVID-19. The table came from immunoSEQ multiplex PCR; TCRdb's copy has only in-frame clones and leaves some out. The sample has roughly 200,000 clones; roughly 80% are singletons. Sequencing input: peripheral blood. The source of these receptors is a woman of 80 years or more with active or convalescent COVID-19.

This chain joins TRBV6-6 and TRBJ1-2; TRBD1 might be the D (5 bases). CDR1 is MNHNY and CDR2 is SVGAGI in the germline V gene (reference sequence). Between the trimmed V and J ends, which lost 5 bases and 6 bases, there was a span of 22 bases. The CDR3 spans 16 residues. In DNA form, the CDR3 reads TGTGCCAGCAGTCTGGGGGGAATCGTTTGGGCGCATGGCTACACCTTC. Translating gives CASSLGGIVWAHGYTF.

This clone was recorded a few times. This chain links TRBV19 with TRBJ1-1, with TRBD1 identical over 8 bases. Trimming took 3 bases from V and 3 from J; bases not matched to a gene: 12. Germline CDR1 reads LNHDA; CDR2 reads SQIVND (reference sequence). The CDR3 covers 17 residues. The DNA for the CDR3 is TGTGCCAGTAGTATTTTCGGCCTTACAGGGGGTCACACTGAAGCTTTCTTT. Its protein is CASSIFGLTGGHTEAFF.

CDR3 sequence reads: CASSRGRGAYEQYF. In DNA form, the CDR3 reads TGTGCCAGCAGCCGCGGCAGGGGGGCCTACGAGCAGTACTTC. V usage is TRBV7-2 and J usage is TRBJ2-7; a weak D match, TRBD1 (7 bases). CDR3 length: 14 amino acids. Germline CDR1 and CDR2: SGHTA and FQGNSA. The V and J ends lost 5 bases and 2 bases respectively, with 13 bases between them.

The rearrangement joins TRBV7-6 to TRBJ2-7; a possible D gene is TRBD2 (6 bases). The germline gives CDR1 SGHVS, CDR2 FNYEAQ. Trimming took 6 bases from V and 3 from J, leaving 18 bases between them. The CDR3 sequence is 15 residues long. CDR3 sequence (DNA): TGTGCCAGCAGTTCTACCGCCGGGAGCTTCTACGAGCAGTACTTC. Protein sequence: CASSSTAGSFYEQYF.

This chain uses TRBV6-5 with TRBJ2-7, with a weak D call TRBD2 (6 bases). V shed 7 bases and J shed 2 bases, with 15 bases lying between them. From germline, CDR1 is MNHEY and CDR2 SVGAGI. This CDR3 comprises 14 residues. The CDR3 loop is CASTPGTRPYEQYF. DNA of the CDR3: TGTGCCAGCACTCCCGGGACTCGACCCTACGAGCAGTACTTC.

This chain links TRBV7-2 with TRBJ1-5; D uncertain. Trimming left V 4 bases short and J 0 bases short, with 7 bases between. The germline V gene has CDR1 SGHTA and CDR2 FQGNSA. The CDR3 is 14 amino acids. The CDR3: CASSSAYSNQPQHF. The CDR3 DNA is TGTGCCAGCAGCTCAGCGTATAGCAATCAGCCCCAGCATTTT.

The V and J genes are TRBV18 and TRBJ1-3; TRBD1 agrees at 8 bases. The CDR3 is 16 residues long. Germline V gives CDR1 KGHSH, CDR2 LQKENI. The V gene end was trimmed by 0 bases and the J gene end by 3 bases; junction bases not matched to a gene: 4. In DNA form, the CDR3 reads TGTGCCAGCTCACCACCAGGGACAGGTTATGGAAACACCATATATTTT. Translated: CASSPPGTGYGNTIYF.

The chain links TRBV18 to TRBJ2-7, with TRBD1 as a possible D gene (6 bases). This CDR3 spans 14 amino acids. The germline CDR1 and CDR2 sequences are KGHSH and LQKENI. The V gene lost 5 bases and the J gene lost 3 bases, with 14 bases spanning the gap. DNA for the CDR3: TGTGCCAGCTCAATAGGGGGTAGGGGCTACGAGCAGTACTTC. It is translated as CASSIGGRGYEQYF.

This chain links TRBV5-1 with TRBJ2-3; D gene unclear. CDR3 length: 13 amino acids. V lost 4 bases to trimming and J lost 4 bases, with 10 bases between them. Germline CDR1 SGHRS, CDR2 YFSETQ. The CDR3 reads CASSLPPPDTQYF. The CDR3 bases are TGCGCCAGCAGCCTACCCCCCCCAGATACGCAGTATTTT.

At least ten counts were recorded for this clone. J is TRBJ1-3 and V is TRBV7-2; the D is unclear. The ends were cut back, 2 bases at V and 4 bases at J, with 3 bases in the middle. The CDR3 has 12 residues. Germline CDR1 reads SGHTA; CDR2 reads FQGNSA. The CDR3 nucleotides are TGTGCCAGCAGCTTACAGGGAAACACCATATATTTT. It encodes CASSLQGNTIYF. The full variable domain, its missing parts supplied by reference TRBV7-2 and TRBJ1-3, is GAGVSQSPSNKVTEKGKDVELRCDPISGHTALYWYRQSLGQGLEFLIYFQGNSAPDKSGLPSDRFSAERTGGSVSTLTIQRTQQEDSAVYLCASSLQGNTIYFGEGSWLTVV.

This chain connects TRBV7-2 to TRBJ2-7; unclear D gene. CDR1 is SGHTA, CDR2 FQGNSA, per germline. V lost 2 bases to trimming and J lost 3 bases, with 5 bases between them. There are 12 residues in the CDR3. DNA of the CDR3: TGTGCCAGCAGCTTATACGGCTACGAGCAGTACTTC. Amino acids: CASSLYGYEQYF. The complete variable domain, with remaining parts taken from reference TRBV7-2 and TRBJ2-7, reads GAGVSQSPSNKVTEKGKDVELRCDPISGHTALYWYRQSLGQGLEFLIYFQGNSAPDKSGLPSDRFSAERTGGSVSTLTIQRTQQEDSAVYLCASSLYGYEQYFGPGTRLTVT.

The chain couples TRBV9 to TRBJ1-1; the D is unclear. Trimming pared 0 bases from V and 3 bases from J, leaving 6 bases between. CDR3 length: 13 residues. From germline, CDR1 is SGDLS and CDR2 YYNGEE. This CDR3 is CASSVVLDTEAFF. The CDR3 DNA is TGTGCCAGCAGCGTAGTACTTGACACTGAAGCTTTCTTT.

The chain's CDR3 is CATSRAVKLAGVNEQFF. The CDR3 nucleotides are TGTGCCACCAGCAGGGCCGTAAAACTAGCGGGGGTGAATGAGCAGTTCTTC. V and J are TRBV15 and TRBJ2-1; 11 nucleotides align to TRBD2. CDR3 length: 17 residues. The ends lost 3 bases at V and 7 bases at J; junction bases unmatched: 11. CDR1 and CDR2 (germline): LNHNV, YYDKDF (reference sequence).

The V gene is TRBV18, the J gene TRBJ1-6; TRBD1 matches 8 bases. This CDR3 spans 17 amino acids. Unmatched junction bases numbered 9, after V lost 3 bases and J lost 5 bases. Germline-derived CDR1 and CDR2 are KGHSH and LQKENI. The CDR3 coding sequence is TGTGCCAGCTCACCGAGGAACGCGACAGGGGATAATTCACCCCTCCACTTT. Residues: CASSPRNATGDNSPLHF.

The rearrangement links TRBV30 to TRBJ2-7; D is undetermined. CDR3 length: 12 amino acids. The germline V gene encodes CDR1 GTSNPN and CDR2 SVGIG (reference sequence). V dropped 4 bases and J dropped 3 bases, with 10 bases sitting between them. CDR3 loop: CAWTDRGYEQYF. As DNA, the CDR3 is TGTGCCTGGACTGACCGCGGCTACGAGCAGTACTTC.

This clone was detected only a few times. The chain carries TRBV27 and TRBJ2-1, with D possibly matching TRBD2 (6 bases). Trimming pared 8 bases from V and 5 bases from J, leaving 13 bases between. The CDR3 runs to 13 residues. The germline gives CDR1 MNHEY, CDR2 SMNVEV (reference sequence). The DNA of the CDR3 is TGTGCCAGCCTGGCGGGACTTAACAATGAGCAGTTCTTC. Amino acid sequence: CASLAGLNNEQFF.

The sample holds a few counts of this clone. The chain recombines TRBV6-5 with TRBJ1-2; perhaps TRBD1 as D (6 bases). Germline loops: CDR1 MNHEY, CDR2 SVGAGI. V was shortened by 6 bases and J by 7 bases, with 18 bases between the two germline ends. This CDR3 comprises 14 residues. The CDR3 DNA is TGTGCCAGCAGACCGACAGGAACCGAAGGTGGCTACACCTTC. The encoded protein is CASRPTGTEGGYTF.

This chain connects TRBV7-3 to TRBJ1-4; D may be TRBD1 (6 bases). CDR3 size: 14 residues. Germline-derived CDR1 and CDR2 are SGHTA and FQGTGA. V shed 3 bases and J shed 5 bases, with 10 bases lying between them. The CDR3 spells CASSFRQENEKLFF. CDR3 in DNA: TGTGCCAGCAGCTTCCGACAGGAGAATGAAAAACTGTTTTTT. The full variable domain, its missing parts supplied by reference TRBV7-3 and TRBJ1-4, is GAGVSQTPSNKVTEKGKYVELRCDPISGHTALYWYRQSLGQGPEFLIYFQGTGAADDSGLPNDRFFAVRPEGSVSTLKIQRTERGDSAVYLCASSFRQENEKLFFGSGTQLSVL.

The chain combines TRBV4-1 with TRBJ1-6, with 8 positions matching TRBD1. Unmatched junction bases numbered 10, after V lost 3 bases and J lost 9 bases. CDR3 length equals 16 residues. Germline V gene lookup returns CDR1 MGHRA and CDR2 YSYEKL. The CDR3 bases are TGCGCCAGCAGCCACCCCCGAGGACAGGGTTCTTCACCCCTCCACTTT. Amino acid sequence: CASSHPRGQGSSPLHF.

The CDR3 DNA follows: TGTGCCAGCAGCTCAACTAGCGGGAGAAGCGAGCAGTACTTC. Translating gives CASSSTSGRSEQYF. This rearrangement joins TRBV7-3 to TRBJ2-7; 11 nucleotides align to TRBD2. CDR3 length: 14 residues. From germline, CDR1 is SGHTA and CDR2 FQGTGA. Trimming cost V 4 bases and J 6 bases; bases outside gene matches: 5.

This clone was detected only once. The chain links TRBV30 to TRBJ2-1; 11 nucleotides match TRBD2. This CDR3 contains 17 residues. Trimming took 0 bases from V and 7 from J; bases not matched to a gene: 11. CDR1 GTSNPN and CDR2 SVGIG come from the germline V gene (reference sequence). CDR3 loop: CAWSVRLAGGPGNEQFF. The CDR3 DNA is TGTGCCTGGAGTGTACGCCTAGCGGGGGGCCCGGGAAATGAGCAGTTCTTC.

The chain recombines TRBV30 with TRBJ2-7, with TRBD2 matching over 7 bases. CDR1 is GTSNPN, CDR2 SVGIG, per germline (reference sequence). This CDR3 is built from 12 residues. J lost 3 bases, V lost 3 bases, and 2 bases had no gene match. The CDR3 nucleotides are TGTGCCTGGAGGGGAGGGGTCTACGAGCAGTACTTC. Translated: CAWRGGVYEQYF.

This clone was counted between two and nine times. CDR3 residues: CASSDDRATNEKLFF. CDR3 nucleotide sequence: TGTGCCAGCAGTGACGACAGGGCAACTAATGAAAAACTGTTTTTT. The V gene is TRBV25-1, the J gene TRBJ1-4; 7 bases fit TRBD1. This CDR3 contains 15 residues. V shed 3 bases and J 0 bases; nucleotides not matched to a gene: 1. The germline CDR1 and CDR2 sequences are MGHDK and SYGVNS.

The genes are TRBV7-2 and TRBJ2-3; a possible D gene is TRBD2 (5 bases). The CDR3 totals 14 residues. The germline gives CDR1 SGHTA, CDR2 FQGNSA. Trimming took off 6 bases at V and 2 bases at J, with 12 bases between the two ends. CDR3 in DNA: TGTGCCAGCAGGGAGGTCCTAGCCACAGATACGCAGTATTTT. Translating gives CASREVLATDTQYF.

This chain uses TRBV30 with TRBJ1-1; D is undetermined. The germline V gene encodes CDR1 GTSNPN and CDR2 SVGIG (reference sequence). The length of the CDR3 is 13 residues. The germline V and J ends were trimmed by 2 bases and 1 base, with 8 bases remaining between them. DNA for the CDR3: TGTGCCTGGAGTAATGCGGGGAACACTGAAGCTTTCTTT. Its protein is CAWSNAGNTEAFF.

The CDR3 region is CASSSRQEDTQYF. As DNA, the CDR3 is TGTGCCAGCAGTTCAAGACAGGAAGATACGCAGTATTTT. This sequence joins TRBV28 and TRBJ2-3, with a tentative D call TRBD1 (6 bases). The CDR3 runs 13 residues. Germline V lookup: CDR1 MDHEN, CDR2 SYDVKM. The V end lost 4 bases, the J end lost 5 bases, and 10 bases lay between the germline ends.